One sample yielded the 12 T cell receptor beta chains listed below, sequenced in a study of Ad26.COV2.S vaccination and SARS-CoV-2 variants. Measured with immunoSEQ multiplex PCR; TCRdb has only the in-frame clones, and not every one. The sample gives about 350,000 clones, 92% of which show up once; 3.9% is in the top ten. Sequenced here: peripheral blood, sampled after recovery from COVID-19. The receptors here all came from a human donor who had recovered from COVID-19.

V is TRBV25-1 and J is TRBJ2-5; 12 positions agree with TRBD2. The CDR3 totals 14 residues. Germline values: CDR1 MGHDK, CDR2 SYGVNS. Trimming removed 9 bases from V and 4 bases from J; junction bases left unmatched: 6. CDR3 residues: CASRLAGGRETQYF. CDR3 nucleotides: TGTGCCAGTCGTCTAGCGGGGGGGCGAGAGACCCAGTACTTC.

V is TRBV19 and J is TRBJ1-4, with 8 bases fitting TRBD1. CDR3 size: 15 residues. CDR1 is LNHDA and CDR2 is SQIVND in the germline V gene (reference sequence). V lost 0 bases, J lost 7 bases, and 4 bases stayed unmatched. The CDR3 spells CASSIDQGAGEKLFF. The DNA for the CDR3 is TGTGCCAGTAGTATAGATCAGGGGGCGGGTGAAAAACTGTTTTTT.

CDR3 sequence: CSVESQGTTEAFF. CDR3 DNA sequence: TGCAGCGTTGAGTCGCAGGGAACGACTGAAGCTTTCTTT. This rearrangement joins TRBV29-1 to TRBJ1-1; D possibly corresponds to TRBD1 (5 bases). CDR1 is SQVTM and CDR2 is ANQGSEA in the germline V gene. This CDR3 has 13 amino acids. V lost 3 bases and J lost 5, with 13 bases in between.

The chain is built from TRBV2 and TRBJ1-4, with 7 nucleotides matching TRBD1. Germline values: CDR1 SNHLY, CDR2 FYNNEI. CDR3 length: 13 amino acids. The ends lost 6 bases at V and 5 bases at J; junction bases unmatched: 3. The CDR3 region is CASSGTENEKLFF. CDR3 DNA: TGTGCCAGCAGCGGGACAGAGAATGAAAAACTGTTTTTT.

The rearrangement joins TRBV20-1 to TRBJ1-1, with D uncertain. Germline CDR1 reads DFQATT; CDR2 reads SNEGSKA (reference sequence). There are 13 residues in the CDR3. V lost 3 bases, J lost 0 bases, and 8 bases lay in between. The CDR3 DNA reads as TGCAGTGCTAGTCTTCTGATGAACACTGAAGCTTTCTTT. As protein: CSASLLMNTEAFF.

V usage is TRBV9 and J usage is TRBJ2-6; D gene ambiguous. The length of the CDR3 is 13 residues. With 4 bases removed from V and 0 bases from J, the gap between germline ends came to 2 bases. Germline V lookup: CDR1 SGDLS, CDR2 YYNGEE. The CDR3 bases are TGTGCCAGCAGCAGCTCTGGGGCCAACGTCCTGACTTTC. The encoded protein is CASSSSGANVLTF.

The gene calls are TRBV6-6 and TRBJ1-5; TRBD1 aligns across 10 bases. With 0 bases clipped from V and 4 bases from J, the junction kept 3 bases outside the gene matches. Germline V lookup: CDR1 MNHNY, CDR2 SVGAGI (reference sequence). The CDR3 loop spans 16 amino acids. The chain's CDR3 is CASSYSWDRGNQPQHF. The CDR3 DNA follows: TGTGCCAGCAGTTACTCCTGGGACAGGGGTAATCAGCCCCAGCATTTT.

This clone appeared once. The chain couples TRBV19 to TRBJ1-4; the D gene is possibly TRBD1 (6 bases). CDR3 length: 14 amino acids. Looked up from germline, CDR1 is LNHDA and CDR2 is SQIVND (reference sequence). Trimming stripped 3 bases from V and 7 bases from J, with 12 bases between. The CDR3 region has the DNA TGTGCCAGTAGTATTCAGGGGTACGGTGAAAAACTGTTTTTT. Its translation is CASSIQGYGEKLFF. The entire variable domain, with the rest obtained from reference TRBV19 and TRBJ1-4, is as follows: DGGITQSPKYLFRKEGQNVTLSCEQNLNHDAMYWYRQDPGQGLRLIYYSQIVNDFQKGDIAEGYSVSREKKESFPLTVTSAQKNPTAFYLCASSIQGYGEKLFFGSGTQLSVL.

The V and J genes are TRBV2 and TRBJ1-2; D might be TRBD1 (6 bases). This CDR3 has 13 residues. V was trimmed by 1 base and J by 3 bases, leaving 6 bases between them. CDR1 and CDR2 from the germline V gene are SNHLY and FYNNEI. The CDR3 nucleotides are TGTGCCAGCAGTGAAGGGACAGACTATGGCTACACCTTC. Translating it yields CASSEGTDYGYTF.

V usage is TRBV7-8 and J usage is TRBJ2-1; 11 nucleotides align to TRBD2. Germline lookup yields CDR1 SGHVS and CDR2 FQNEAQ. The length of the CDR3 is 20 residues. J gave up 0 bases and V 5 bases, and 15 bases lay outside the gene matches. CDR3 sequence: CASSINVAGGTGSSYNEQFF. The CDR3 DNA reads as TGTGCCAGCAGCATAAACGTAGCGGGGGGGACTGGGAGCTCCTACAATGAGCAGTTCTTC.

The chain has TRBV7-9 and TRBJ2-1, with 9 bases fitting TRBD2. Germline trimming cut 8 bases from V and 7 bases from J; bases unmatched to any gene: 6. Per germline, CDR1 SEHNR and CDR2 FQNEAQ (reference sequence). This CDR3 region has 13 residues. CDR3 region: CASRGGAENEQFF. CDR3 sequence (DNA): TGTGCCAGCCGCGGGGGGGCCGAAAATGAGCAGTTCTTC.

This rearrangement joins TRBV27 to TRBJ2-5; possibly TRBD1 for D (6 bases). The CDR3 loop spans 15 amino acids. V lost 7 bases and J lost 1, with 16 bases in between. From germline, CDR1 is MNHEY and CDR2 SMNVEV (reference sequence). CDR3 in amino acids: CASTSRAGAQETQYF. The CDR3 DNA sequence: TGTGCCAGCACATCTCGGGCAGGGGCCCAAGAGACCCAGTACTTC.